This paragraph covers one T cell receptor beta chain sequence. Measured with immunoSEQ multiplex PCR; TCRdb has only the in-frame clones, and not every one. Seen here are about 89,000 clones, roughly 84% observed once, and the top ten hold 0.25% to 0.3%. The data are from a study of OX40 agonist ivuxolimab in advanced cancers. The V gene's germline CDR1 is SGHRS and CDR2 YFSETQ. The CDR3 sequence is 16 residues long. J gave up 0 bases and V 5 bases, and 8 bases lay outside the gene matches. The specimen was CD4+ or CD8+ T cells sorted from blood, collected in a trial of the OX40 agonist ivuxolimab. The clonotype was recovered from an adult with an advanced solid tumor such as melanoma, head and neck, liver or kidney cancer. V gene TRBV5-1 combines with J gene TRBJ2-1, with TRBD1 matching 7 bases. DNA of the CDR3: TGCGCCAGCAGAGGGGGCCCGATGGGCTCCTACAATGAGCAGTTCTTC. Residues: CASRGGPMGSYNEQFF.